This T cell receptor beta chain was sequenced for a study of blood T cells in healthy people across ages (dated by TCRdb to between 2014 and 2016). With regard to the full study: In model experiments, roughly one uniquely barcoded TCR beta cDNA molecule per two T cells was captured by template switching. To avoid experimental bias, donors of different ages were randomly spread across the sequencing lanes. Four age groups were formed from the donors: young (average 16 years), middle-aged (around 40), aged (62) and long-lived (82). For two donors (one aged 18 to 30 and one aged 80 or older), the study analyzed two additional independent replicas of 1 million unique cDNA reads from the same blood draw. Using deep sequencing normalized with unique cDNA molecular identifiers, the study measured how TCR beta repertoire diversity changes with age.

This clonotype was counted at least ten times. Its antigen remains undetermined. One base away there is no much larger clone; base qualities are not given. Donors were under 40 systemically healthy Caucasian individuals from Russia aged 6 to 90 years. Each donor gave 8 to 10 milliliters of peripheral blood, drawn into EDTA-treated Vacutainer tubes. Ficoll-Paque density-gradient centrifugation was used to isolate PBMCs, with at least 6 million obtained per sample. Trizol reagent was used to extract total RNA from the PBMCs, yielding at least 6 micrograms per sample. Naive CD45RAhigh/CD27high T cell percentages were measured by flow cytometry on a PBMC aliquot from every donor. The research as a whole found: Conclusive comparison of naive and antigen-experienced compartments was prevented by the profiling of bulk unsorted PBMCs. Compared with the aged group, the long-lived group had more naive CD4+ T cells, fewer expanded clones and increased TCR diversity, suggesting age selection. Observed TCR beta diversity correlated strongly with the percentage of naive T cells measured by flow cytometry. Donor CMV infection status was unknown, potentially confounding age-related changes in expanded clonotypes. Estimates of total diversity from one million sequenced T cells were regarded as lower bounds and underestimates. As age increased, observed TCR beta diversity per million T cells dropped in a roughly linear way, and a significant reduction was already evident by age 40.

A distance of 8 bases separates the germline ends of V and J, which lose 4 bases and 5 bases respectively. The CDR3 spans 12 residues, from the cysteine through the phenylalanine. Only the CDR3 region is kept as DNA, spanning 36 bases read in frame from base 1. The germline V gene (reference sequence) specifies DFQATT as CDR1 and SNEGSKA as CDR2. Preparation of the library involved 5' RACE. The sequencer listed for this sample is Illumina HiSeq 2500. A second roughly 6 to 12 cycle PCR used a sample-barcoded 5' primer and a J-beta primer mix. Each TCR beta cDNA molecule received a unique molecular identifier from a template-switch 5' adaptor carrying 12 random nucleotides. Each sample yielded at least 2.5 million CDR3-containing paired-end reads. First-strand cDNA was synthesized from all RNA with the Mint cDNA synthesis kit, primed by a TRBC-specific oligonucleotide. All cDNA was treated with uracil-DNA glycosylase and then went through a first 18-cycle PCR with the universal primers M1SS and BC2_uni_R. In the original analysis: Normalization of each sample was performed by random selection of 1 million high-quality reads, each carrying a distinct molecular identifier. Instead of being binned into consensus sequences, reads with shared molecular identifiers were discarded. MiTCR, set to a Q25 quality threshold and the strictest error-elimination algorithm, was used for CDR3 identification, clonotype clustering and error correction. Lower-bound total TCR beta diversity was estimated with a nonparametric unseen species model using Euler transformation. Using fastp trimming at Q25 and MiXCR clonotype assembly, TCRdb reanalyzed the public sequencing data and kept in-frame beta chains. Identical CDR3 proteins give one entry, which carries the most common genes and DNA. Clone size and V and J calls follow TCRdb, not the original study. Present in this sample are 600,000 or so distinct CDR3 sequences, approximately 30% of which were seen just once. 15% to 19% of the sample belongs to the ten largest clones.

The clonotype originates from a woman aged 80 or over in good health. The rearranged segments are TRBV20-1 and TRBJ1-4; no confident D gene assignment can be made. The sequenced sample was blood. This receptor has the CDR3 CSAIDNNEKLFF. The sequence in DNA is TGCAGTGCTATAGACAACAATGAAAAACTGTTTTTT.